These 7 T cell receptor beta chains came from one sample sequenced in a study of T cells in localized non-small cell lung cancer. Some clones are missing from TCRdb's copy, which holds only in-frame ones; the method was immunoSEQ multiplex PCR. The sample carries some 30,000 clones, roughly 80% recorded once. Sequencing was performed on peripheral blood, taken before any cancer treatment. The receptors derive from a male donor at least 60 years old with stage II squamous cell lung carcinoma.

The J gene is TRBJ1-5, the V gene TRBV2; 10 bases agree with TRBD1. V lost 6 bases to trimming and J lost 5 bases; unmatched junction nucleotides: 1. The germline V gene encodes CDR1 SNHLY and CDR2 FYNNEI. The CDR3 totals 13 residues. CDR3 residues: CASRGTGDQPQHF. The DNA for the CDR3 is TGTGCCAGCAGAGGGACAGGGGATCAGCCCCAGCATTTT.

This clone showed up just a few times. This sequence joins TRBV6-6 and TRBJ1-2; possible D gene TRBD1, 5 bases. CDR3 length: 14 residues. Germline loops: CDR1 MNHNY, CDR2 SVGAGI (reference sequence). The germline V and J ends were trimmed by 6 bases and 1 base, with 12 bases remaining between them. CDR3 in amino acids: CASRPGGVNYGYTF. CDR3 bases: TGTGCCAGCAGACCCGGGGGGGTTAACTATGGCTACACCTTC.

The chain joins TRBV12-5 to TRBJ1-1, with D possibly matching TRBD1 (6 bases). The germline V and J ends were trimmed by 1 base and 6 bases, with 9 bases remaining between them. Germline lookup yields CDR1 LGHNT and CDR2 FRNRAP. The CDR3 length is 13 residues. The DNA for the CDR3 is TGTGCTAGTGGTTTGGAGGGGGGGGCTGAAGCTTTCTTT. Translation: CASGLEGGAEAFF.

This clone was recorded once. The J gene is TRBJ1-5, the V gene TRBV7-9; D is unresolved. CDR1 is SEHNR and CDR2 is FQNEAQ in the germline V gene (reference sequence). Trimming took 1 base from V and 5 from J, leaving 12 bases between them. The CDR3 has 15 residues. The DNA for the CDR3 is TGTGCCAGCAGCTTAGACTGGGAAGACCATCAGCCCCAGCATTTT. Its protein is CASSLDWEDHQPQHF.

The chain employs TRBV19 and TRBJ1-1; perhaps TRBD1 as D (6 bases). CDR1 is LNHDA, CDR2 SQIVND, per germline (reference sequence). The CDR3 length is 14 residues. V was shortened by 7 bases and J by 3 bases, with 15 bases between the two germline ends. CDR3 nucleotides: TGTGCCAGTAAATCGGACAGTATAGACACTGAAGCTTTCTTT. The encoded protein is CASKSDSIDTEAFF.

The rearrangement uses TRBV6-8 and TRBJ1-5; 9 nucleotides agree with TRBD1. V shed 6 bases and J 2 bases; nucleotides not matched to a gene: 14. The CDR3 sequence is 18 residues long. Per the germline V gene, CDR1 is MNHGY and CDR2 is SAAAGT. CDR3: CASSQSGTGKNGNQPQHF. Written as DNA, the CDR3 is TGTGCCAGCAGCCAATCCGGGACAGGGAAGAACGGCAATCAGCCCCAGCATTTT.

This chain links TRBV18 with TRBJ2-6; no clear D. Germline V gives CDR1 KGHSH, CDR2 LQKENI. The CDR3 is made up of 17 amino acids. Trimming took 6 bases from V and 4 from J, leaving 19 bases between them. The CDR3 protein is CASSPGLRTSGANVLTF. In DNA, the CDR3 is TGTGCCAGCTCCCCGGGCCTGCGGACCTCGGGGGCCAACGTCCTGACTTTC.